The clone carrying this T cell receptor beta chain was counted a single time. Its matching antigen is unknown. This sample was taken from a study of cytomegalovirus exposure and HLA in healthy donors. At the level of the study: T cells numbering around 190 million yielded approximately 100 million unique TCR beta sequences in an earlier analysis. Whole-study findings and limits: The presence/absence work took it that sequencing depth was about the same across donors. Cytomegalovirus-associated status was assigned to 150 or so TCR beta chains. Other equally common chains were less clonally expanded than HLA-associated TCR beta chains, a later analysis showed.

The primer mix had 60 Vbeta and 13 Jbeta primers. Assay: immunoSEQ multiplex PCR; the TCRdb copy retains only in-frame clones and omits some. The sample includes 150,000 to 200,000 clones, 65% to 85% of them seen just once. The CDR3 spans 14 residues. Germline CDR1 and CDR2: MDHEN and SYDVKM. The V end lost 6 bases, the J end lost 2 bases, and 14 bases lay between the germline ends. This receptor was identified in a woman in her 50s in good health and CMV-seropositive. The source material was PBMCs. The V gene is TRBV28, the J gene TRBJ2-7; tentatively, D is TRBD2 (6 bases). The CDR3 DNA reads as TGTGCCAGCAGAGAGGGACTCCCCCCCTACGAGCAGTACTTC. It specifies CASREGLPPYEQYF.